These 29 T cell receptor beta chains came from one sample sequenced in a study of blood T cell repertoires in COVID-19. The repertoire was sequenced with immunoSEQ multiplex PCR; TCRdb's copy has only in-frame clones and lacks some. Here the sample spans under 200,000 clones, approximately 80% being singletons. Sequencing used peripheral blood. The receptors originated from a man aged 55-75 years with acute or convalescent COVID-19.

The chain couples TRBV5-1 to TRBJ1-1; D uncertain. V lost 0 bases to trimming and J lost 2 bases, with 8 bases between them. The CDR3 is 14 residues long. Germline V CDR1 and CDR2: SGHRS, YFSETQ. In DNA, the CDR3 is TGCGCCAGCAGCTTGGACAGATCTAACACTGAAGCTTTCTTT. It encodes CASSLDRSNTEAFF. Supplemented by reference TRBV5-1 and TRBJ1-1, the full variable domain reads KAGVTQTPRYLIKTRGQQVTLSCSPISGHRSVSWYQQTPGQGLQFLFEYFSETQRNKGNFPGRFSGRQFSNSRSEMNVSTLELGDSALYLCASSLDRSNTEAFFGQGTRLTVV.

Only a few counts were recorded for this clone. This chain connects TRBV30 to TRBJ1-2; the D gene is possibly TRBD1 (5 bases). The length of the CDR3 is 12 residues. Trimming took 4 bases from V and 2 from J, leaving 8 bases between them. Germline-derived CDR1 and CDR2 are GTSNPN and SVGIG (reference sequence). The CDR3 sequence: CAWTRGNYGYTF. For the CDR3, the DNA is TGTGCCTGGACTCGGGGGAACTATGGCTACACCTTC.

The chain combines TRBV15 with TRBJ1-2; TRBD1 matches 8 bases. Trimming took 0 bases from V and 14 from J; bases not matched to a gene: 2. The CDR3 sequence is 11 residues long. Germline values: CDR1 LNHNV, CDR2 YYDKDF (reference sequence). The DNA for the CDR3 is TGTGCCACCAGCAGAGATGGACAGGGAACCTTC. As protein: CATSRDGQGTF.

The V gene is TRBV6-5, the J gene TRBJ2-1; no reliable D call. The length of the CDR3 is 11 residues. Germline CDR1 reads MNHEY; CDR2 reads SVGAGI. V lost 6 bases and J 6 bases, leaving 6 bases between the germline ends. CDR3 DNA sequence: TGTGCCAGCAGCGAGGTCAATGAGCAGTTCTTC. Translated: CASSEVNEQFF.

In this sample, this clone turned up a few times. The rearrangement links TRBV6-2 or TRBV6-3 to TRBJ2-2; D may be TRBD1 (5 bases). The germline V and J ends were trimmed by 2 bases and 9 bases, with 10 bases remaining between them. This CDR3 contains 13 residues. Germline-derived CDR1 and CDR2 are MNHEY and SVGEGT. Here the CDR3 reads CASSYVQGRELFF. The CDR3 DNA reads as TGTGCCAGCAGTTACGTGCAGGGTCGGGAGCTGTTTTTT.

V usage is TRBV19 and J usage is TRBJ2-5; the match to TRBD1 covers 7 bases. CDR1 LNHDA and CDR2 SQIVND come from the germline V gene (reference sequence). This CDR3 is built from 15 residues. The J segment lost 4 bases and the V segment lost 6 bases, leaving 11 bases of the junction unmatched. The CDR3 sequence: CASSIQGTEIETQYF. The CDR3 DNA follows: TGTGCCAGTAGCATTCAAGGGACAGAGATAGAGACCCAGTACTTC.

This chain uses TRBV4-1 with TRBJ1-5; TRBD1 matches at 9 bases. Losses at the gene ends were 2 bases for V and 0 bases for J; bases not matched to a gene: 8. The CDR3 extends over 18 amino acids. Germline lookup yields CDR1 MGHRA and CDR2 YSYEKL. The CDR3 loop reads CASSQPRDRAYSNQPQHF. For the CDR3, the DNA is TGCGCCAGCAGCCAACCCCGGGACAGGGCATATAGCAATCAGCCCCAGCATTTT.

The chain joins TRBV7-3 to TRBJ1-2; D might be TRBD1 (5 bases). This CDR3 has 15 amino acids. Germline V gene lookup returns CDR1 SGHTA and CDR2 FQGTGA. V was clipped by 5 bases and J by 3 bases, with 16 bases between them. CDR3 region: CASSPGDSRDYGYTF. CDR3 nucleotides: TGTGCCAGCAGCCCTGGGGACTCTAGGGACTATGGCTACACCTTC.

The gene calls are TRBV6-5 and TRBJ2-7, with 9 bases fitting TRBD1. Losses at the gene ends were 7 bases for V and 7 bases for J; bases not matched to a gene: 8. In germline, CDR1 is MNHEY, CDR2 SVGAGI. The CDR3 totals 13 residues. CDR3 nucleotides: TGTGCCAGCAAACCGGGACAGGGAAGAGAGCAGTACTTC. Translation gives CASKPGQGREQYF.

The chain uses TRBV27 and TRBJ2-3; D gene unclear. The CDR3 has 12 residues. V was cut by 4 bases and J by 2 bases, with 4 bases left in between. Germline V lookup: CDR1 MNHEY, CDR2 SMNVEV (reference sequence). This CDR3 is CASSSYTDTQYF. The CDR3 nucleotides read TGTGCCAGCAGTTCCTACACAGATACGCAGTATTTT.

The rearrangement joins TRBV7-2 to TRBJ2-7; 7 bases are shared with TRBD1. V trimming: 4 bases; J trimming: 4 bases; junction bases outside the gene matches: 7. This CDR3 is built from 14 residues. CDR1 is SGHTA, CDR2 FQGNSA, per germline. CDR3 residues: CASSSLTGPYEQYF. The DNA of the CDR3 is TGTGCCAGCAGCTCACTGACAGGGCCTTACGAGCAGTACTTC.

This clone occurred a few times. This chain uses TRBV19 with TRBJ1-1; no reliable D call. Trimming pared 3 bases from V and 1 base from J, leaving 21 bases between. The CDR3 length is 18 residues. Germline CDR1 and CDR2: LNHDA and SQIVND (reference sequence). The CDR3 coding sequence is TGTGCCAGTAGTATTGAATACGTTGCAGGTGCCTGGAACACTGAAGCTTTCTTT. Its translation is CASSIEYVAGAWNTEAFF.

In its sample, this clone was seen once. This chain connects TRBV27 to TRBJ2-2; 7 bases line up with TRBD1. Germline CDR1 and CDR2: MNHEY and SMNVEV (reference sequence). Trimming cost V 3 bases and J 5 bases; bases outside gene matches: 6. This CDR3 has 15 amino acids. The CDR3 nucleotides read TGTGCCAGCAGTTTCAACAGGGGCGGAACCGGGGAGCTGTTTTTT. It yields the protein CASSFNRGGTGELFF.

The rearrangement links TRBV5-4 to TRBJ2-6; no clear D. This CDR3 comprises 13 residues. Looked up from germline, CDR1 is SGHNT and CDR2 is YYREEE (reference sequence). Trimming shortened V by 4 bases and J by 2 bases, and 4 bases separated the two germline ends. CDR3: CASSPAGANVLTF. The CDR3 DNA reads as TGTGCCAGCAGCCCGGCTGGGGCCAACGTCCTGACTTTC.

The chain links TRBV28 to TRBJ1-1; maybe TRBD1 (6 bases). Deletions cut 3 bases from V and 0 bases from J, with 11 bases between. Germline assignment: CDR1 MDHEN and CDR2 SYDVKM. The CDR3 is 15 residues long. CDR3 in DNA: TGTGCCAGCAGTTTCGTCAGGGGCTTGAACACTGAAGCTTTCTTT. It is translated as CASSFVRGLNTEAFF.

The DNA of the CDR3 is TGTGCTAGTGGTTTGGGACAGGGGGCAAGGAATTCACCCCTCCACTTT. The encoded protein is CASGLGQGARNSPLHF. V gene TRBV12-5 combines with J gene TRBJ1-6; 10 bases are a match to TRBD1. With V trimmed by 1 base and J by 7 bases, 4 bases remained unmatched. CDR1 and CDR2 from the germline V gene are LGHNT and FRNRAP. There are 16 residues in the CDR3.

This chain links TRBV29-1 with TRBJ2-3; TRBD2 might be the D (6 bases). The CDR3 is 14 residues long. Trimming removed 7 bases from V and 0 bases from J, with 14 bases in between. Germline values: CDR1 SQVTM, CDR2 ANQGSEA. As DNA, the CDR3 is TGCAGCGCCGCGGAGGGTTCTAGCACAGATACGCAGTATTTT. As protein: CSAAEGSSTDTQYF.

In DNA form, the CDR3 reads TGCAGCGTGTTTACAGGGGTGAGGAATGAGCAGTTCTTC. Protein sequence: CSVFTGVRNEQFF. The chain employs TRBV29-1 and TRBJ2-1; the match to TRBD1 covers 7 bases. The CDR3 is made up of 13 amino acids. The V gene end was trimmed by 6 bases and the J gene end by 7 bases; junction bases not matched to a gene: 9. Germline CDR1 reads SQVTM; CDR2 reads ANQGSEA.

This chain joins TRBV28 and TRBJ2-5; D gene ambiguous. The germline V gene encodes CDR1 MDHEN and CDR2 SYDVKM. This CDR3 is built from 13 residues. Trimming removed 2 bases at V and 4 bases at J, with 8 bases between. This CDR3 is CASSLNPRETQYF. CDR3 DNA: TGTGCCAGCAGTTTAAACCCGCGAGAGACCCAGTACTTC.

The J gene is TRBJ2-1, the V gene TRBV10-3; 11 bases align to TRBD1. Germline lookup yields CDR1 ENHRY and CDR2 SYGVKD. V lost 5 bases, J lost 4 bases, and 4 bases stayed unmatched. The CDR3 sequence is 15 residues long. CDR3 bases: TGTGCCATCAGTAGGACAGGGGGCCTGTACAATGAGCAGTTCTTC. Its translation: CAISRTGGLYNEQFF.

The J gene is TRBJ1-5, the V gene TRBV2; tentatively, D is TRBD1 (6 bases). This CDR3 has 14 amino acids. V was clipped by 5 bases and J by 2 bases, with 10 bases between them. The germline gives CDR1 SNHLY, CDR2 FYNNEI. Written as DNA, the CDR3 is TGTGCCAGCAGTCAGGGGCCCCGCAATCAGCCCCAGCATTTT. Its translation: CASSQGPRNQPQHF. The variable domain in full, with the rest retrieved from reference TRBV2 and TRBJ1-5, is EPEVTQTPSHQVTQMGQEVILRCVPISNHLYFYWYRQILGQKVEFLVSFYNNEISEKSEIFDDQFSVERPDGSNFTLKIRSTKLEDSAMYFCASSQGPRNQPQHFGDGTRLSIL.

V is TRBV2 and J is TRBJ2-5; 7 bases agree with TRBD2. Trimming cost V 1 base and J 4 bases; bases outside gene matches: 12. Per germline, CDR1 SNHLY and CDR2 FYNNEI. This CDR3 comprises 17 residues. The CDR3 reads CASSEDGKQWGGETQYF. The DNA for the CDR3 is TGTGCCAGCAGTGAAGATGGGAAGCAGTGGGGGGGAGAGACCCAGTACTTC.

The gene calls are TRBV6-6 and TRBJ2-7, with 8 bases identical to TRBD1. The CDR3 spans 15 residues. In germline, CDR1 is MNHNY, CDR2 SVGAGI (reference sequence). With V trimmed by 4 bases and J by 0 bases, 5 bases remained unmatched. The CDR3 sequence is CASSSADRASYEQYF. CDR3 nucleotides: TGTGCCAGCAGTTCCGCGGACAGGGCCTCCTACGAGCAGTACTTC.

This rearrangement joins TRBV27 to TRBJ2-1, with D possibly TRBD2 on 6 matching bases. This CDR3 is 14 amino acids long. Germline-derived CDR1 and CDR2 are MNHEY and SMNVEV (reference sequence). V was shortened by 4 bases and J by 4 bases, with 11 bases between the two germline ends. The DNA for the CDR3 is TGTGCCAGCAGTTGGCGGGGAGGTTACAATGAGCAGTTCTTC. As protein: CASSWRGGYNEQFF.

This clone appeared once. The genes are TRBV27 and TRBJ1-2; TRBD1 might be the D (5 bases). Germline CDR1 and CDR2: MNHEY and SMNVEV (reference sequence). V dropped 6 bases and J dropped 4 bases, with 12 bases sitting between them. The CDR3 sequence is 13 residues long. The CDR3 region is CASSPGRSYGYTF. The CDR3 DNA follows: TGTGCCAGCAGCCCAGGGAGGAGCTATGGCTACACCTTC.

The chain uses TRBV7-3 and TRBJ2-3; 12 nucleotides align to TRBD2. CDR1 is SGHTA, CDR2 FQGTGA, per germline. The trim removed 5 bases at V and 4 bases at J, leaving 4 bases unmatched. The CDR3 sequence is 15 residues long. CDR3 residues: CASSTTSGGPDTQYF. CDR3 sequence (DNA): TGTGCCAGCAGCACGACTAGCGGGGGACCAGATACGCAGTATTTT.

In DNA form, the CDR3 reads TGTGCCAGCAGCCCTTCACACCAAACCAACACCGGGGAGCTGTTTTTT. Its translation: CASSPSHQTNTGELFF. The chain joins TRBV6-2 or TRBV6-3 to TRBJ2-2; no firm D call. The ends were cut back, 6 bases at V and 2 bases at J, with 16 bases in the middle. CDR1 MNHEY and CDR2 SVGEGT come from the germline V gene. The CDR3 consists of 16 residues.

This chain uses TRBV5-1 with TRBJ2-5, with D possibly being TRBD1 (6 bases). The CDR3 spans 15 residues. Germline CDR1 and CDR2: SGHRS and YFSETQ. V was trimmed by 1 base and J by 5 bases, leaving 15 bases between them. The CDR3 nucleotides read TGCGCCAGCAGCTTGAGGTTGGGGGCGCAGGAGACCCAGTACTTC. This sequence encodes CASSLRLGAQETQYF.

The rearrangement uses TRBV7-9 and TRBJ1-2; 10 bases agree with TRBD1. The CDR3 consists of 16 residues. The V gene end was trimmed by 5 bases and the J gene end by 8 bases; junction bases not matched to a gene: 14. CDR1 is SEHNR, CDR2 FQNEAQ, per germline (reference sequence). The CDR3, as DNA: TGTGCCAGCAGCACTTCCTCCGGGACAGGGGTTGGCGGCTACACCTTC. Its protein product is CASSTSSGTGVGGYTF.